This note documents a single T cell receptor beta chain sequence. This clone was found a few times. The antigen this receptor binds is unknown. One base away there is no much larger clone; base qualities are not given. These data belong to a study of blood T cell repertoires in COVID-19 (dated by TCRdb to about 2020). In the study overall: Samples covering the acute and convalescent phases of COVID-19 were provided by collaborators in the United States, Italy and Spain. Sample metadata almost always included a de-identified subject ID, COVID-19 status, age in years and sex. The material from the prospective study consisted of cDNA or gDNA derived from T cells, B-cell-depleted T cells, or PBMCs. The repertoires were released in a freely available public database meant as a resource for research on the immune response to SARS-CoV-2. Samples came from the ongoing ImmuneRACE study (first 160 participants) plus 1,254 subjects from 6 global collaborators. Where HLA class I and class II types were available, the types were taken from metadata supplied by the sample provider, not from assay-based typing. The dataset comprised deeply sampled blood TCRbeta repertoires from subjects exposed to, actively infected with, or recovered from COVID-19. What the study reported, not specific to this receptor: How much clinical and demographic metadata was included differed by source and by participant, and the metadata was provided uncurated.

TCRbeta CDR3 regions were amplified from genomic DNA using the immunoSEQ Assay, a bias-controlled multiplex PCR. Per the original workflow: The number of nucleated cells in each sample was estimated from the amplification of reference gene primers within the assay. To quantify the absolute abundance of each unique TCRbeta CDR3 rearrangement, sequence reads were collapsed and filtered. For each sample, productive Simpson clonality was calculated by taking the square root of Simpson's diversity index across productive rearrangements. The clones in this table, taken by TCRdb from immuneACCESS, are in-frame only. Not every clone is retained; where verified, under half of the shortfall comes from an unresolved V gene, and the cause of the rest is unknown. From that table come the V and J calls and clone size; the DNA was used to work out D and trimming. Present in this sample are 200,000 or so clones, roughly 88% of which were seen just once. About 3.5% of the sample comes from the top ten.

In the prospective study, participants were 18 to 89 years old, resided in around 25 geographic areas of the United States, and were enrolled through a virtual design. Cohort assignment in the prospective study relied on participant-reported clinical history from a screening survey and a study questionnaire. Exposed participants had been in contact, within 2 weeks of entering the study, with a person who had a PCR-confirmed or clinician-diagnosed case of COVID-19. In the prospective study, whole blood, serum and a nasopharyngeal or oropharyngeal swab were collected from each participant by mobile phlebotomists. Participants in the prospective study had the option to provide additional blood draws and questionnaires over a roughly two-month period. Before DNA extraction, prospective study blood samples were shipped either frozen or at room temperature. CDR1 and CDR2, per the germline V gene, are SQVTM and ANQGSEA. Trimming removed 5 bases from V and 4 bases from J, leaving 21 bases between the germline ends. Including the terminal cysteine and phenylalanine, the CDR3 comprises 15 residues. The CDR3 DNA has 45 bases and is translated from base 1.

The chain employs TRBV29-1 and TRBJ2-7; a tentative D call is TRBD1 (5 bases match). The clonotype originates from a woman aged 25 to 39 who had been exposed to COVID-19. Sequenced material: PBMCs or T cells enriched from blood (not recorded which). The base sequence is TGCAGCGTTTTCGCCCAAGGGGCCGACTCGTACGAGCAGTACTTC. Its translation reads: CSVFAQGADSYEQYF.